The entry that follows covers one TCR beta chain sequence. Its recognized antigen is unknown. Base qualities are not at hand, and no much larger clone is one base apart. These data are taken from a study of shared clonotypes between healthy human individuals (dated by TCRdb to between 2020 and 2021). At the level of the whole study: A couple of women and a few men aged 18 to 49 years were included in the cohort. To estimate repertoire size and how much clonotype sharing occurs between individuals, the study deeply sequenced the blood TCR repertoires of about 5 healthy adults. To increase sequencing depth and limit assay-specific biases, different laboratories used diverse techniques to prepare libraries and sequence TCR repertoires. Between about 0.94 and 8.9 billion PBMCs per donor were obtained by leukapheresis. Beyond this particular receptor, the publication reports: Because the study included only a small number of donors, the genetic and exposure-history diversity represented was limited. Pairwise subsampling indicated that sequencing depth was expected to affect the degree of clonotype sharing among donors. Sampling was restricted to blood, and TCR repertoires in tissues likely differ from the TCR repertoires found in blood.

Using the deep immunoSEQ assay, multiplex PCR amplified TCR CDR3 regions from genomic DNA. For each cell subset, the extracted genomic DNA was distributed evenly across all wells of several immunoSEQ 96-well plates, and each plate served as one replicate. For unsorted PBMC, each replicate PCR was loaded with approximately 330 ng genomic DNA, equivalent to 30,000 or so T cell genomes. Genomic DNA from unsorted PBMC was sequenced over ten immunoSEQ deep assay plates. Purified libraries were quantified with a Qubit 3.0 fluorometer, sized on a Bioanalyzer 2100, and re-quantified with the KAPA Library Quantification kit. Every immunoSEQ 96-well plate was sequenced on a dedicated single-read 150-cycle Illumina NextSeq 550 flow cell. As for the authors' bioinformatics: Because only junctional sequences without quality scores were contained in the immunoSEQ output, filtering matching that applied to full-length reads could not be performed. Sequences were annotated with PyIR, a Python wrapper for IgBLAST v1.9, using IMGT germline references to assign V/J genes and CDR3. Reads were filtered out if the reads had weak V/J assignments (E-value above 1e-6), no CDR3, stop codons, out-of-frame junctions, or ambiguous translated residues. V3J clonotypes were defined by identical inferred V gene, J gene, and CDR3 amino acid sequence. Percentage overlap between repertoires was calculated by dividing the number of shared unique clonotypes by the size of the smaller repertoire. Repertoire richness was assessed with RTK rarefaction, the Chao1 estimator, and Recon v2.1 estimates of unobserved clonotypes. Not all clones reach the TCRdb copy of this immuneACCESS table, which keeps in-frame sequences only. Checked studies attribute under half of the gap to unresolved V genes and leave the rest unexplained. That table furnishes V, J and clone size, whereas the DNA furnished D and trimming. This sample has about 490,000 clones in its table, and about 82% of those were observed once. In total, the top ten clones hold under 15% of the sample.

The donors were healthy, HIV-negative adults who had no recently reported acute infections or vaccinations. Every donor was a Caucasian adult residing in Nashville, Tennessee, USA. For unsorted samples, about 85 million PBMCs were counted and genomic DNA was extracted with the QIAamp DNA Blood Mini kit. Blood was collected by leukapheresis, and PBMCs were isolated by Ficoll-Histopaque density gradient centrifugation and then cryopreserved in liquid nitrogen vapor phase. This TCR was sampled from a woman aged 40 to 55 in good health. Some clones in this sample may be carry-over from other donors' samples. The sample comprised PBMCs.

DNA sequence: TGCGCCAGCAGCCAAGATGGGTCGGTGGATGCTACCTACGAGCAGTACTTC. This codes for CASSQDGSVDATYEQYF. The V and J segments used are TRBV4-1 and TRBJ2-7, with an unclear D gene assignment. The germline V gene sets CDR1 to MGHRA and CDR2 to YSYEKL. V was cut back by 0 bases and J by 2 bases, leaving a gap of 17 bases between them. The CDR3 spans 17 residues, from the cysteine through the phenylalanine. Only the CDR3 region is kept as DNA, spanning 51 bases read in frame from base 1.